The 2 T cell receptor beta chains in this list originate from one sample, sequenced in a study of T cell clonality in common variable immunodeficiency. Measured with immunoSEQ multiplex PCR; TCRdb has only the in-frame clones, and not every one. The sample has approximately 50,000 clones, none seen only once. The specimen sequenced was peripheral blood mononuclear cells. All receptors come from a person aged 18 to 75 in good health.

Concerning this clone: A much bigger clone sits one base away, suggesting this may be a read error. The read ends 3 residues shy of where the CDR3 ends; the end is completed using the germline J gene. The V gene is TRBV7-9, the J gene TRBJ1-2; D possibly corresponds to TRBD1 (6 bases). The CDR3 extends over 12 amino acids. The germline CDR1 and CDR2 sequences are SEHNR and FQNEAQ (reference sequence). The sequenced CDR3 bases are TGTGCCAGCAGCGAACAGGGCTACGAG. Translating gives CASSEQGYE. The whole CDR3 sequence reads CASSEQGYEYTF.

This clone came up a few times. The read is 3 residues too short to cover the CDR3 end, so that end is filled in from the germline J gene. This sequence joins TRBV5-1 and TRBJ1-3; TRBD1 is a possible D gene (5 bases). Germline V gene sequence: CDR1 SGHRS, CDR2 YFSETQ. This CDR3 comprises 16 residues. Trimming took 0 bases from V and 4 from J, leaving 14 bases between them. The CDR3: CASSLGLGRVGNTIYF. Partial CDR3 DNA: TGCGCCAGCAGCTTGGGCCTTGGCAGGGTCGGAAACACC.